This TCR beta chain was sequenced for a study of blood T cell repertoires in COVID-19. Study information: Samples of COVID-19 (acute and convalescent) were obtained from the United States, Italy and Spain. PBMCs, B-cell-depleted T cells, or T cells provided the cDNA or gDNA that made up the material.

In the authors' methods: Amplifying reference gene primers gave estimates of nucleated cell counts. Clones were sequenced by immunoSEQ multiplex PCR, and TCRdb holds only the in-frame ones, with some missing. The D gene and trimming were derived from the DNA, and the V and J assignments and clone size from that table. The sample carries 150,000 to 200,000 clones, approximately 86% recorded once. Germline loops: CDR1 MDHEN, CDR2 SYDVKM. The CDR3 has 15 residues. V gave up 2 bases and J gave up 4 bases; unmatched junction bases: 4. The receptor was isolated from a man in his sixties with COVID-19, enrolled during active disease. This rearrangement joins TRBV28 to TRBJ2-4, with 8 bases aligning to TRBD1. The sequenced material came from peripheral blood. DNA for the CDR3: TGTGCCAGCAGTTTAGCAGGACAGGGAAAAAACATTCAGTACTTC. Translation gives CASSLAGQGKNIQYF.